Following are 10 T cell receptor beta chains from one sample sequenced in a study of spatial heterogeneity in lung cancer. Described time point: blood at routine non-recurrence follow-up after resection. TCRdb reanalysed the 5' RACE reads using MiXCR and keeps one entry per CDR3 protein. The table lists 110,000 or so distinct CDR3 sequences, 11% of them singletons. The sample here was PBMCs, taken at follow-up. Every receptor here comes from a female donor with early-stage non-small cell lung cancer.

In this sample, this clonotype turned up many times. The chain joins TRBV11-2 to TRBJ1-4; a weak D match, TRBD1 (5 bases). The CDR3 has 15 residues. Trimming took 5 bases from V and 5 from J, leaving 15 bases between them. CDR1 is SGHAT, CDR2 FQNNGV, per germline. As DNA, the CDR3 is TGTGCCAGCAGCCTACAGACAGTTGGGAATGAAAAACTGTTTTTT. Translation: CASSLQTVGNEKLFF.

This clonotype was recorded many times. This sequence joins TRBV7-9 and TRBJ2-7; D is ambiguous. Trimming shortened V by 5 bases and J by 6 bases, and 11 bases separated the two germline ends. The germline CDR1 and CDR2 sequences are SEHNR and FQNEAQ (reference sequence). This CDR3 comprises 12 residues. The chain's CDR3 is CASSLDPVEQYV. The CDR3, as DNA: TGTGCCAGCAGCCTGGACCCTGTCGAGCAGTACGTC.

V is TRBV19 and J is TRBJ2-1; 12 bases agree with TRBD2. The CDR3 is 15 residues long. Germline CDR1 is LNHDA and CDR2 is SQIVND (reference sequence). Trimming removed 5 bases from V and 9 bases from J; junction bases left unmatched: 8. The CDR3 loop reads CASSSTSGRWGEQFF. Written as DNA, the CDR3 is TGTGCCAGTAGTTCGACTAGCGGGAGATGGGGTGAGCAGTTCTTC. Full variable domain (missing parts from reference TRBV19 and TRBJ2-1): DGGITQSPKYLFRKEGQNVTLSCEQNLNHDAMYWYRQDPGQGLRLIYYSQIVNDFQKGDIAEGYSVSREKKESFPLTVTSAQKNPTAFYLCASSSTSGRWGEQFFGPGTRLTVL.

V and J are TRBV4-2 and TRBJ2-5; 8 nucleotides align to TRBD2. CDR1 LGHNA and CDR2 YNFKEQ come from the germline V gene. The CDR3 has 16 amino acids. The ends lost 1 base at V and 3 bases at J; junction bases unmatched: 7. The CDR3 spells CASSQAQTSEEETQYF. CDR3 DNA sequence: TGTGCCAGCAGCCAAGCCCAGACTAGCGAAGAAGAGACCCAGTACTTC.

The chain carries TRBV29-1 and TRBJ2-7; TRBD2 matches at 9 bases. V shed 3 bases and J 7 bases; nucleotides not matched to a gene: 10. Looked up from germline, CDR1 is SQVTM and CDR2 is ANQGSEA. The CDR3 length is 14 residues. DNA of the CDR3: TGCAGCGTTGATTCGGGACTAGCATTTGGGGAGCAGTACTTC. It codes for CSVDSGLAFGEQYF.

The sample holds a few counts of this clonotype. Here the CDR3 reads CASSLRTRGSYNEQFF. CDR3 in DNA: TGTGCCAGCAGTCTGCGGACCCGCGGCTCCTACAATGAGCAGTTCTTC. V is TRBV28 and J is TRBJ2-1; D remains ambiguous. The CDR3 is 16 amino acids. Looked up from germline, CDR1 is MDHEN and CDR2 is SYDVKM. Trimming left V 5 bases short and J 0 bases short, with 14 bases between.

This clonotype occurred a few times. The chain is built from TRBV3-1 and TRBJ1-5, with a tentative D call TRBD1 (5 bases). The CDR3 length is 12 residues. Germline V gene data show CDR1 as LGHDT and CDR2 as YNNKEL (reference sequence). V was clipped by 3 bases and J by 6 bases, with 6 bases between them. This CDR3 reads CASSQGPQPQHF. In nucleotides, the CDR3 is TGTGCCAGCAGCCAGGGACCTCAGCCCCAGCATTTT.

This clonotype was found a few times. V is TRBV28 and J is TRBJ2-7; D remains unclear. Germline CDR1 MDHEN, CDR2 SYDVKM. The length of the CDR3 is 9 residues. V lost 11 bases and J 3 bases, leaving 5 bases between the germline ends. The CDR3 nucleotides read TGTGCCCCCAGCTACGAGCAGTACTTC. Translated, it gives CAPSYEQYF. The variable domain in full, completed from reference TRBV28 and TRBJ2-7, reads DVKVTQSSRYLVKRTGEKVFLECVQDMDHENMFWYRQDPGLGLRLIYFSYDVKMKEKGDIPEGYSVSREKKERFSLILESASTNQTSMYLCAPSYEQYFGPGTRLTVT.

Only a few counts were recorded for this clonotype. V and J are TRBV12-2 and TRBJ2-7; no DNA check was done on the table's D call, TRBD2. TRBV12-2 is noted as a pseudogene. This CDR3 comprises 18 residues. The CDR3 protein is CASRFYPLTSGSWYEQYV. Here the CDR3 DNA reads TGTGCAAGTCGCTTTTATCCACTAACTAGCGGGAGCTGGTACGAGCAGTACGTC.

This clonotype occurred a few times. Germline and junction disagree at one end, which may indicate a read error. The chain has TRBV5-1 and TRBJ2-5; D gene ambiguous. The CDR3 runs to 11 residues. The germline gives CDR1 SGHRS, CDR2 YFSETQ. The CDR3 loop reads CACSLEETQYF. The CDR3, as DNA: TGCGCCTGCAGCTTGGAGGAGACCCAGTACTTC.